This T cell receptor beta chain was profiled in a study of blood T cell repertoires in COVID-19. For the study at large: The cDNA or gDNA used as material had been derived from T cells, B-cell-depleted T cells, or PBMCs.

V dropped 4 bases and J dropped 0; count of bases not matched to a gene: 4. Per the germline V gene, CDR1 is SGHRS and CDR2 is YFSETQ. The CDR3 contains 15 residues. The table came from immunoSEQ multiplex PCR; TCRdb's copy has only in-frame clones and leaves some out. The table records about 32,000 clones, 86% of them present only once. The V and J genes are TRBV5-1 and TRBJ1-1; TRBD1 aligns across 9 bases. This sequence was found in a woman older than 75 with active or convalescent COVID-19. Sequencing was performed on peripheral blood. CDR3 DNA: TGCGCCAGCAGCCCGGACAGGGGCATGAACACTGAAGCTTTCTTT. Residues: CASSPDRGMNTEAFF.